This TCR beta chain was profiled in a study of response to subunit inactivated influenza vaccine. TCRdb fed the RT-PCR reads into MiXCR, producing one record per CDR3 protein. The sample records about 520,000 distinct CDR3 sequences, around 25% being singletons. The TCR was taken from a man over 45 who received an inactivated influenza vaccine. Sequencing used CD4+ T cells sorted from PBMCs, obtained approximately 5 days after vaccination.

The CDR3 DNA follows: TGCAGTGCTACCAGACAGACAGATAGCAATCAGCCCCAGCATTTT. Protein sequence: CSATRQTDSNQPQHF. V gene TRBV20-1 combines with J gene TRBJ1-5; TRBD1 might be the D (5 bases). V was clipped by 4 bases and J by 0 bases, with 13 bases between them. CDR3 size: 15 residues. Germline values: CDR1 DFQATT, CDR2 SNEGSKA (reference sequence).